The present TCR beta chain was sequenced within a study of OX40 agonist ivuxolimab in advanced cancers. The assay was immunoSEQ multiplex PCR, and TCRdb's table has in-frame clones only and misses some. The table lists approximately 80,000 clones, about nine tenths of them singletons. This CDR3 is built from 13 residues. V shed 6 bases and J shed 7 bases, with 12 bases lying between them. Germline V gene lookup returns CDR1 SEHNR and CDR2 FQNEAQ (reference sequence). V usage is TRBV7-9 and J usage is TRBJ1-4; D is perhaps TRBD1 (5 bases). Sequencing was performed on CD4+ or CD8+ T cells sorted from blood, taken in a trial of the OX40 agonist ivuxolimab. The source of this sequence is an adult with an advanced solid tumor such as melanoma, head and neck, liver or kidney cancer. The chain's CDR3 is CASRPLTVEKLFF. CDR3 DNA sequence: TGTGCCAGCAGACCATTGACAGTTGAAAAACTGTTTTTT.